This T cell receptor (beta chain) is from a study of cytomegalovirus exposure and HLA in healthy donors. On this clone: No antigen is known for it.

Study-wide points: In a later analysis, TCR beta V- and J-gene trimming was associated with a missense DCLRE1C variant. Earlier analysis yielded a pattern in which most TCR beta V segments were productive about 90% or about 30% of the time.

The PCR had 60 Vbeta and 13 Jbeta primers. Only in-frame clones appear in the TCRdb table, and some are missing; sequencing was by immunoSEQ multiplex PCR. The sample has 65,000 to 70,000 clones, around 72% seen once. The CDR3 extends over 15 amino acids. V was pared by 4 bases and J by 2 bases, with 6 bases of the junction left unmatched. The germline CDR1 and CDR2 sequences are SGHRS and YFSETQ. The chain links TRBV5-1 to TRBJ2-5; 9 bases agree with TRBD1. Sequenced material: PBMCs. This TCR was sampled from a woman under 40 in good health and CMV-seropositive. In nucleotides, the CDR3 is TGCGCCAGCAGCACAGGGGGCATCTTTCAAGAGACCCAGTACTTC. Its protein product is CASSTGGIFQETQYF.